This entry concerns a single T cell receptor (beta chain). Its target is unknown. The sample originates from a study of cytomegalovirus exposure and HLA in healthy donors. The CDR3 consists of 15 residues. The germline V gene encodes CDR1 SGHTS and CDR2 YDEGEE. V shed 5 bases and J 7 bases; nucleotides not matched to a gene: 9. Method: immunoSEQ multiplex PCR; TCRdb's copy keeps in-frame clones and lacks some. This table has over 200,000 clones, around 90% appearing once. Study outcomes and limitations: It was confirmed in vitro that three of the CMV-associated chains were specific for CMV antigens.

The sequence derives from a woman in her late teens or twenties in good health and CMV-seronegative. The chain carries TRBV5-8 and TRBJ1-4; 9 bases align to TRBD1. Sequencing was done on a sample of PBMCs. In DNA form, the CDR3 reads TGTGCCAGCAGACAACAACAGGGGGCTTCTGAAAAACTGTTTTTT. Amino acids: CASRQQQGASEKLFF. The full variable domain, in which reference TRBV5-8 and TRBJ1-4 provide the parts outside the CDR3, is EAGVTQSPTHLIKTRGQQATLRCSPISGHTSVYWYQQALGLGLQFLLWYDEGEERNRGNFPPRFSGRQFPNYSSELNVNALELEDSALYLCASRQQQGASEKLFFGSGTQLSVL.